Below are 21 T cell receptor beta chains sequenced from a single sample in a study of cytomegalovirus exposure and HLA in healthy donors. Vbeta (60) and Jbeta (13) primers were used in the PCR. The assay was immunoSEQ multiplex PCR, and TCRdb's table has in-frame clones only and misses some. Among roughly 120,000 clones listed, around 77% were seen once. Sequencing was done on a sample of PBMCs. The receptors were sampled from a woman in her twenties or thirties in good health and CMV-seropositive.

The chain uses TRBV6-5 and TRBJ2-2; D is possibly TRBD1 (6 bases). Trimming removed 5 bases at V and 2 bases at J, with 12 bases between. Germline lookup yields CDR1 MNHEY and CDR2 SVGAGI. This CDR3 has 15 amino acids. CDR3 nucleotide sequence: TGTGCCAGCAGTCAACAGGGAAGAAACACCGGGGAGCTGTTTTTT. It is translated as CASSQQGRNTGELFF.

The V and J genes are TRBV23-1 and TRBJ2-1, with unresolved D. TRBV23-1 falls under the ORF class, with uncertain function. V was trimmed by 2 bases and J by 6 bases, leaving 14 bases between them. This CDR3 region has 15 residues. The CDR3: CASSQGHSRSNEQFF. For the CDR3, the DNA is TGCGCCAGCAGTCAAGGGCACTCCAGAAGCAATGAGCAGTTCTTC.

The V call is TRBV7-8, the J call TRBJ2-7, with D unresolved. CDR3 length: 15 amino acids. CDR1 and CDR2 (germline): SGHVS, FQNEAQ. The V gene lost 0 bases and the J gene lost 3 bases, with 12 bases spanning the gap. CDR3 DNA: TGTGCCAGCAGCTTAGCGCCAGAGGAGTTCTACGAGCAGTACTTC. It encodes CASSLAPEEFYEQYF.

V gene TRBV28 combines with J gene TRBJ2-1, with 9 bases that match TRBD2. The CDR3 is made up of 14 amino acids. From germline, CDR1 is MDHEN and CDR2 SYDVKM. V lost 8 bases and J lost 0; bases outside the gene matches: 2. In DNA form, the CDR3 reads TGTGCCAGCGTTAGCGGGAGCTCCTACAATGAGCAGTTCTTC. This encodes CASVSGSSYNEQFF.

The chain carries TRBV30 and TRBJ2-7, with a tentative D call TRBD2 (5 bases). Trimming left V 3 bases short and J 6 bases short, with 12 bases between. Germline values: CDR1 GTSNPN, CDR2 SVGIG (reference sequence). This CDR3 is built from 12 residues. The CDR3 sequence: CAWSLNAGEQYF. The CDR3 DNA is TGTGCCTGGAGCCTAAACGCGGGCGAGCAGTACTTC.

A note on this clone: Sequence at one end of the junction differs from germline and may be a read error. The chain employs TRBV6-1 and TRBJ2-7; D is perhaps TRBD1 (7 bases). CDR3 size: 13 residues. The germline V gene encodes CDR1 MNHNS and CDR2 SASEGT. CDR3 region: CASSQTGDSSTSF. In DNA form, the CDR3 reads TGTGCCAGCAGCCAAACGGGGGACAGTTCCACGTCCTTC.

As for this clone: Relative to the germline gene, one junction end is altered; a read error may explain this. The chain carries TRBV7-3 and TRBJ2-7; the D gene is possibly TRBD1 (6 bases). CDR3 size: 14 residues. Germline assignment: CDR1 SGHTA and CDR2 FQGTGA. The CDR3 reads CVSSPQDRPYEQYF. CDR3 in DNA: TGTGTCAGCAGCCCCCAGGACAGACCCTACGAGCAGTACTTC. Full variable domain (outside the CDR3, taken from reference TRBV7-3 and TRBJ2-7): GAGVSQTPSNKVTEKGKYVELRCDPISGHTALYWYRQSLGQGPEFLIYFQGTGAADDSGLPNDRFFAVRPEGSVSTLKIQRTERGDSAVYLCVSSPQDRPYEQYFGPGTRLTVT.

J is TRBJ2-7 and V is TRBV7-8; 9 bases fit TRBD2. This CDR3 has 18 residues. Unmatched junction bases numbered 12, after V lost 1 base and J lost 2 bases. The germline V gene encodes CDR1 SGHVS and CDR2 FQNEAQ. CDR3 sequence: CASSLEFSGGLSPYEQYF. DNA for the CDR3: TGTGCCAGCAGCTTAGAGTTTAGCGGGGGCCTTTCCCCCTACGAGCAGTACTTC.

V gene TRBV6-5 combines with J gene TRBJ2-7, with D possibly being TRBD2 (6 bases). This CDR3 is 15 amino acids long. Trimming pared 0 bases from V and 4 bases from J, leaving 13 bases between. CDR1 and CDR2 (germline): MNHEY, SVGAGI. The CDR3 region is CASSYSSGVQYEQYF. The CDR3 DNA reads TGTGCCAGCAGTTACTCTTCGGGAGTCCAGTACGAGCAGTACTTC.

As DNA, the CDR3 is TGTGCCAGCAGAGACAATAATGCAGATACGCAGTATTTT. Protein sequence: CASRDNNADTQYF. V is TRBV6-1 and J is TRBJ2-3; D gene ambiguous. The CDR3 runs to 13 residues. Per the germline V gene, CDR1 is MNHNS and CDR2 is SASEGT. V lost 6 bases, J lost 4 bases, and 11 bases lay in between.

This clone was seen just once. This chain joins TRBV9 and TRBJ1-1; 9 nucleotides align to TRBD1. V shed 4 bases, J shed 5 bases, and the junction held 6 bases outside the gene matches. This CDR3 contains 14 residues. Germline assignment: CDR1 SGDLS and CDR2 YYNGEE. This CDR3 is CASSTQGAGTEAFF. CDR3 nucleotides: TGTGCCAGCAGCACACAGGGGGCAGGAACTGAAGCTTTCTTT.

The chain joins TRBV6-5 to TRBJ2-5; 10 bases line up with TRBD2. CDR1 is MNHEY, CDR2 SVGAGI, per germline. The CDR3 totals 16 residues. Losses at the gene ends were 0 bases for V and 5 bases for J; bases not matched to a gene: 6. CDR3 region: CASSYSLAGAGETQYF. The CDR3 region has the DNA TGTGCCAGCAGTTACTCGCTAGCGGGAGCGGGGGAGACCCAGTACTTC.

Only one count was recorded for this clone. The CDR3 DNA is TGTGCCAGCAGCGCGGGACCGGGTGATGGCTACACCTTC. Protein sequence: CASSAGPGDGYTF. The chain joins TRBV7-3 to TRBJ1-2, with a weak D call TRBD1 (5 bases). The V end was cut by 5 bases, the J end by 6 bases, with 13 bases between. Germline-derived CDR1 and CDR2 are SGHTA and FQGTGA. The CDR3 contains 13 residues.

J is TRBJ1-4 and V is TRBV7-8; 9 bases agree with TRBD1. This CDR3 is 14 amino acids long. The junction had 4 bases not matched to a gene; V was cut back by 6 bases and J by 5 bases. CDR1 and CDR2 (germline): SGHVS, FQNEAQ. The CDR3 region is CASRGDRVNEKLFF. The CDR3 nucleotides read TGTGCCAGCAGGGGGGACAGGGTGAATGAAAAACTGTTTTTT.

The chain combines TRBV6-5 with TRBJ1-6, with D uncertain. Trimming took 4 bases from V and 7 from J, leaving 8 bases between them. Germline V gene data show CDR1 as MNHEY and CDR2 as SVGAGI. The length of the CDR3 is 13 residues. The CDR3 DNA is TGTGCCAGCAGTTCCTTCCCCAATTCACCCCTCCACTTT. The encoded protein is CASSSFPNSPLHF.

V and J are TRBV6-1 and TRBJ1-2; D is uncertain. Per the germline V gene, CDR1 is MNHNS and CDR2 is SASEGT. V dropped 1 base and J dropped 1 base, with 7 bases sitting between them. CDR3 size: 14 residues. The CDR3 DNA sequence: TGTGCCAGCAGTGAAGATGTCAGTAACTATGGCTACACCTTC. Translation: CASSEDVSNYGYTF.

This sequence joins TRBV5-1 and TRBJ2-7; 9 nucleotides agree with TRBD1. The V segment lost 3 bases and the J segment 6 bases; nucleotides outside the gene matches: 13. This CDR3 is built from 16 residues. Germline V gene sequence: CDR1 SGHRS, CDR2 YFSETQ. Here the CDR3 DNA reads TGCGCCAGCAGCTCAACCTTCGGGACAGGGATTGGCGAGCAGTACTTC. It codes for CASSSTFGTGIGEQYF.

This chain's CDR3 is CASSRTSGALYNEQFF. CDR3 DNA sequence: TGTGCCAGCAGCCGGACTAGCGGGGCGCTCTACAATGAGCAGTTCTTC. This chain links TRBV7-3 with TRBJ2-1, with 12 positions matching TRBD2. The CDR3 covers 16 residues. V was pared by 5 bases and J by 3 bases, with 5 bases of the junction left unmatched. Germline values: CDR1 SGHTA, CDR2 FQGTGA.

V is TRBV27 and J is TRBJ2-6; possible D gene TRBD1, 6 bases. CDR1 is MNHEY and CDR2 is SMNVEV in the germline V gene (reference sequence). The CDR3 is made up of 17 amino acids. V dropped 5 bases and J dropped 2 bases, with 16 bases sitting between them. Written as DNA, the CDR3 is TGTGCCAGCAGTCCCTCCGAGGGGGAAACTGGGGCCAACGTCCTGACTTTC. The encoded protein is CASSPSEGETGANVLTF.

The chain has TRBV11-3 and TRBJ1-1; D is unresolved. The CDR3 extends over 15 amino acids. CDR1 and CDR2 (germline): SGHNT, YENEEA. The V end lost 5 bases, the J end lost 4 bases, and 17 bases lay between the germline ends. CDR3 sequence: CASSTRTEGGTEAFF. Written as DNA, the CDR3 is TGTGCCAGCAGCACACGGACCGAAGGAGGCACTGAAGCTTTCTTT.

The chain joins TRBV19 to TRBJ2-6; maybe TRBD1 (6 bases). The germline V gene has CDR1 LNHDA and CDR2 SQIVND (reference sequence). The CDR3 sequence is 15 residues long. Trimming shortened V by 2 bases and J by 4 bases, and 9 bases separated the two germline ends. The CDR3 DNA reads TGTGCCAGTAGTATATGGGGGCGCGGGGCCAACGTCCTGACTTTC. Its protein is CASSIWGRGANVLTF. Full variable domain (outside the CDR3, taken from reference TRBV19 and TRBJ2-6): DGGITQSPKYLFRKEGQNVTLSCEQNLNHDAMYWYRQDPGQGLRLIYYSQIVNDFQKGDIAEGYSVSREKKESFPLTVTSAQKNPTAFYLCASSIWGRGANVLTFGAGSRLTVL.